This T cell receptor beta chain is drawn from a study of T cell changes during pregnancy in multiple sclerosis. Sequencing used immunoSEQ multiplex PCR; TCRdb keeps in-frame clones, though not all of them. Of fewer than 70,000 clones listed, 94% are singletons. The CDR3 runs 16 residues. Germline values: CDR1 MDHEN, CDR2 SYDVKM. The V gene lost 3 bases and the J gene lost 2 bases, with 15 bases spanning the gap. The chain combines TRBV28 with TRBJ2-3; D remains ambiguous. Sequenced material: CD8+ T cells from peripheral blood mononuclear cells, taken in the third trimester of pregnancy. This TCR came from a female donor with multiple sclerosis, enrolled in a pregnancy study. CDR3 sequence (DNA): TGTGCCAGCAGTTTGTTCGCGGATCGTTACACAGATACGCAGTATTTT. As protein: CASSLFADRYTDTQYF.